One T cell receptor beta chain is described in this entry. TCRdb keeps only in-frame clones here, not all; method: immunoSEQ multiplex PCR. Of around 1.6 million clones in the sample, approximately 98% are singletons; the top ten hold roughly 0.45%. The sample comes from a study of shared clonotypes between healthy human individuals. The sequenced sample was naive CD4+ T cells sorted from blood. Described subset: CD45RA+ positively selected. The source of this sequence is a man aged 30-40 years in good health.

As DNA, the CDR3 is TGTGCCAGCAGCTTGGCCGCGGGAGTCTCCTACAATGAGCAGTTCTTC. Amino acids: CASSLAAGVSYNEQFF. The rearrangement links TRBV5-6 to TRBJ2-1, with 7 bases fitting TRBD2. Germline assignment: CDR1 SGHDT and CDR2 YYEEEE. This CDR3 is 16 amino acids long. V was clipped by 0 bases and J by 0 bases; unmatched bases: 3.